These 10 T cell receptor beta chains came from one sample sequenced in a study of shared clonotypes between healthy human individuals. Sequencing used immunoSEQ multiplex PCR; TCRdb keeps in-frame clones, though not all of them. The table shows some 2,100,000 clones, with about 94% occurring only once. The material sequenced was naive CD4+ T cells sorted from blood. The sample's subset: CD45RA+ positively selected. The receptors here all came from a man aged 18 to 30 in good health.

The chain combines TRBV6-5 with TRBJ2-7; D possibly matches TRBD1 or TRBD2 (5 bases each). Germline loops: CDR1 MNHEY, CDR2 SVGAGI. The V and J ends lost 11 bases and 7 bases respectively, with 21 bases between them. The CDR3 spans 13 residues. Here the CDR3 DNA reads TGTGCCGGACCCCAGAGGGGTTGGCGGGAGCAGTACTTC. Translated, it gives CAGPQRGWREQYF.

J is TRBJ1-2 and V is TRBV7-9; D is ambiguous. The CDR3 covers 12 residues. Trimming left V 9 bases short and J 8 bases short, with 16 bases between. Per germline, CDR1 SEHNR and CDR2 FQNEAQ (reference sequence). This CDR3 reads CASNAGLGGYTF. The CDR3 DNA sequence: TGTGCCAGTAACGCGGGGTTAGGGGGCTACACCTTC.

Note on this clone: Other nucleotide sequences in the sample specify the same CDR3. This rearrangement joins TRBV18 to TRBJ2-7, with TRBD2 matching 11 bases. With 3 bases clipped from V and 3 bases from J, the junction kept 4 bases outside the gene matches. Germline loops: CDR1 KGHSH, CDR2 LQKENI. This CDR3 region has 15 residues. CDR3 loop: CASSPGLAGDYEQYF. The DNA for the CDR3 is TGTGCCAGCTCACCCGGACTAGCGGGTGACTACGAGCAGTACTTC.

Comments on this clone: One end of the junction is discordant with germline, which a read error may explain. V usage is TRBV9 and J usage is TRBJ1-2; no definite D call. The germline CDR1 and CDR2 sequences are SGDLS and YYNGEE. CDR3 size: 13 residues. CDR3 region: CASSVGPGGGDTF. CDR3 in DNA: TGTGCCAGCAGCGTAGGGCCTGGAGGTGGCGACACCTTC.

The chain has TRBV5-1 and TRBJ2-3, with D unresolved. The CDR3 contains 15 residues. V dropped 2 bases and J dropped 0 bases, with 10 bases sitting between them. Germline V CDR1 and CDR2: SGHRS, YFSETQ. For the CDR3, the DNA is TGCGCCAGCAGCTTCCCGGACCGGAGCACAGATACGCAGTATTTT. Its translation is CASSFPDRSTDTQYF.

V gene TRBV5-6 combines with J gene TRBJ2-7, with 9 nucleotides matching TRBD1. With V trimmed by 0 bases and J by 2 bases, 9 bases remained unmatched. CDR3 length: 17 amino acids. From germline, CDR1 is SGHDT and CDR2 YYEEEE. The DNA for the CDR3 is TGTGCCAGCAGCTTGGGCCCGGACAGGGGACCTCCCTACGAGCAGTACTTC. This translates into CASSLGPDRGPPYEQYF.

V gene TRBV28 combines with J gene TRBJ2-3, with TRBD1 as a possible D gene (6 bases). CDR3 length: 15 residues. Trimming removed 1 base from V and 6 bases from J, with 14 bases in between. Germline loops: CDR1 MDHEN, CDR2 SYDVKM. CDR3 residues: CASSLYPTGGDTQYF. CDR3 DNA sequence: TGTGCCAGCAGTTTATACCCGACAGGTGGCGATACGCAGTATTTT.

Note on this clone: The same CDR3 arises from other DNA sequences in this sample as well. This rearrangement joins TRBV7-9 to TRBJ1-2, with 8 nucleotides matching TRBD1. Per the germline V gene, CDR1 is SEHNR and CDR2 is FQNEAQ (reference sequence). This CDR3 has 13 amino acids. The junction had 1 base not matched to a gene; V was cut back by 1 base and J by 6 bases. DNA of the CDR3: TGTGCCAGCAGCTTAGGACAGGGGAATGGCTACACCTTC. Residues: CASSLGQGNGYTF.

The gene calls are TRBV2 and TRBJ2-7; D is uncertain. This CDR3 is 13 amino acids long. Between the trimmed V and J ends, which lost 1 base and 6 bases, there was a span of 10 bases. Germline CDR1 is SNHLY and CDR2 is FYNNEI. The CDR3 sequence is CASSEGSKSEQYF. Here the CDR3 DNA reads TGTGCCAGCAGTGAAGGATCTAAAAGCGAGCAGTACTTC.

The rearrangement uses TRBV5-4 and TRBJ2-2, with no clear D. This CDR3 region has 15 residues. V lost 4 bases and J lost 5, with 15 bases in between. Germline CDR1 is SGHNT and CDR2 is YYREEE (reference sequence). The CDR3 loop reads CASSPATSRTGELFF. The CDR3 nucleotides are TGTGCCAGCAGCCCGGCCACCAGCCGGACCGGGGAGCTGTTTTTT. The full variable domain, in which reference TRBV5-4 and TRBJ2-2 provide the parts outside the CDR3, is ETGVTQSPTHLIKTRGQQVTLRCSSQSGHNTVSWYQQALGQGPQFIFQYYREEENGRGNFPPRFSGLQFPNYSSELNVNALELDDSALYLCASSPATSRTGELFFGEGSRLTVL.